This record concerns one TCR beta chain sequence. The antigen is unknown. Patients selected for sequencing had displayed CD8+CD57+ cell expansion by flow cytometry. Sampling of blood occurred while the patients had still received no therapy. This specimen belongs to a study of CD8+CD57+ T cells in acquired aplastic anemia. Overall study context: The average for DNA from sorted CD4+ and CD8+ cells was 3 to 3.5 ug. Overall study results and limits: For CD8+ Simpson's diversity, patients and controls showed no significant difference. The same twenty-nine CD8+ CDR3 sequences occurred in patients and in controls.

Both TCR beta VDJ combination and CDR3 sequence profiling were carried out. Genomic DNA was the template for this profiling. TCRdb redid the calling of the reads with MiXCR, one entry per CDR3 protein. The sample lists 200,000 or so distinct CDR3 sequences, 40% to 50% occurring once. Sequencing was carried out using sorted CD4+, CD8+, or CD8+CD57+ T cells (not recorded which) from PBMCs. The clonotype was recovered from a human donor with aplastic anemia.

This CDR3 reads CATSDRGTVQETQYF. CDR3 sequence (DNA): TGTGCCACCAGTGACCGGGGGACAGTTCAAGAGACCCAGTACTTC. This chain uses TRBV24-1 with TRBJ2-5; D is possibly TRBD1 (7 bases). V lost 4 bases to trimming and J lost 2 bases, with 13 bases between them. CDR1 is KGHDR and CDR2 is SFDVKD in the germline V gene. The CDR3 consists of 15 residues.